These T cell receptor beta chains were read from a single sample in a study of beta chain features in type 1 diabetes. Profiling relied on immunoSEQ multiplex PCR, and the TCRdb table lists in-frame clones only, not all of them. The profile shows tens of thousands of clones, around 40% of them singletons. The sample consisted of Tregs from blood. These receptors were obtained from a man aged 25-40 years with type 1 diabetes. Each CDR3 is given with its conserved first and last residue. The D gene is left open where the match is weak. Not all rows give a size; the values are once, few, many and, for expanded clones, a class.

CDR3 | DNA | J | D | size | V
CASSRLTGIDEKLFF | TGTGCCAGCAGTCGTCTGACAGGGATTGATGAAAAACTGTTTTTT | TRBJ1-4 | TRBD1 | few | TRBV27
CASSPDRGDEKLFF | TGTGCCAGCTCACCGGACAGGGGAGATGAAAAACTGTTTTTT | TRBJ1-4 | TRBD1 | few | TRBV18
CASSPDRVTEAFF | TGTGCCAGCAGCCCGGACAGGGTCACTGAAGCTTTCTTT | TRBJ1-1 | TRBD1 | . | TRBV7-8
CASSPPGHFYGYTF | TGTGCCAGCTCACCACCTGGGCACTTCTATGGCTACACCTTC | TRBJ1-2 | . | . | TRBV18
CASSRQTANTGELFF | TGCGCCAGCAGCCGACAGACTGCGAACACCGGGGAGCTGTTTTTT | TRBJ2-2 | . | . | TRBV4-1
CASSFAGYGYEQYF | TGTGCCAGCAGCTTCGCGGGGTACGGGTACGAGCAGTACTTC | TRBJ2-7 | . | once | TRBV7-2
CASSISYTSYEQYF | TGTGCCAGTAGTATTTCGTACACCTCCTACGAGCAGTACTTC | TRBJ2-7 | . | . | TRBV19
CASSVTLEQFF | TGTGCCAGCTCAGTGACTCTTGAGCAGTTCTTC | TRBJ2-1 | . | . | TRBV18
CASSASDRAYGYTF | TGCGCCAGCAGTGCCTCCGACAGGGCGTATGGCTACACCTTC | TRBJ1-2 | TRBD1 | . | TRBV10-2
CASKAGEGNEQFF | TGCGCCAGCAAAGCGGGAGAGGGCAATGAGCAGTTCTTC | TRBJ2-1 | TRBD2 | . | TRBV5-1
CASSDPTSSRAKNIQYF | TGTGCCAGCAGCGACCCGACTAGCAGTAGGGCCAAAAACATTCAGTACTTC | TRBJ2-4 | TRBD2 | . | TRBV7-2
CASSRTENTGELFF | TGTGCCAGCAGCCGGACAGAAAACACCGGGGAGCTGTTTTTT | TRBJ2-2 | . | few | TRBV7-2
CASSLFGGNSYNEQFF | TGTGCCAGCAGCTTATTTGGCGGGAACTCCTACAATGAGCAGTTCTTC | TRBJ2-1 | . | medium-sized | TRBV11-1
CASSVVPAGEDTDTQYF | TGTGCCAGCAGCGTAGTTCCAGCGGGGGAGGACACAGATACGCAGTATTTT | TRBJ2-3 | TRBD2 | . | TRBV9
CSAWDSIKTFF | TGCAGTGCTTGGGACAGTATTAAAACTTTCTTT | TRBJ1-1 | TRBD1 | . | TRBV20-1
CASSADRNTEAFF | TGTGCCAGCAGTGCCGACAGGAACACTGAAGCTTTCTTT | TRBJ1-1 | . | few | TRBV6-5
CASSPNGGQSVWGYTF | TGTGCCAGCAGCCCCAACGGCGGACAAAGCGTGTGGGGCTACACCTTC | TRBJ1-2 | . | . | TRBV4-2
CASARQIYSGNTIYF | TGTGCCAGCGCTAGACAGATATACTCTGGAAACACCATATATTTT | TRBJ1-3 | . | few | TRBV19
CASTQAGYGYTF | TGTGCCAGTACCCAGGCGGGTTATGGCTACACCTTC | TRBJ1-2 | . | . | TRBV19
CASSLAKGAVDQPQHF | TGTGCCAGCAGCTTAGCGAAGGGGGCCGTGGATCAGCCCCAGCATTTT | TRBJ1-5 | TRBD1 | many | TRBV7-9
CASSLSYINTEAFF | TGTGCCAGCAGTTTATCGTACATTAACACTGAAGCTTTCTTT | TRBJ1-1 | . | . | TRBV27
CASSQETESNSPLHF | TGCGCCAGCAGCCAGGAAACAGAGTCAAATTCACCCCTCCACTTT | TRBJ1-6 | . | . | TRBV4-3
CASSVGTGDAGELFF | TGTGCCAGCAGCGTAGGGACAGGGGACGCCGGGGAGCTGTTTTTT | TRBJ2-2 | TRBD1 | few | TRBV9